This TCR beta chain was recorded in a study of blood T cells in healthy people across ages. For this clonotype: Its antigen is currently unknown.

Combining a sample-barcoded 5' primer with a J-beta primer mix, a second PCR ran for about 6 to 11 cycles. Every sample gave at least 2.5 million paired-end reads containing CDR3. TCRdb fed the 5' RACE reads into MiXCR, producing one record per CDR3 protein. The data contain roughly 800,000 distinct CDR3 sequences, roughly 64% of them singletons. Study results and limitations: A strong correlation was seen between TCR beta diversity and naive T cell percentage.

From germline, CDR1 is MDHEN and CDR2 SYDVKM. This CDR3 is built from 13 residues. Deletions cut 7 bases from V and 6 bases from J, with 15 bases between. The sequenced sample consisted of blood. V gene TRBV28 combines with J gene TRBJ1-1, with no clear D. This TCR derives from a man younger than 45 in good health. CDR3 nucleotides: TGTGCCAGCACCCTTCCGGTGAGCGCTGAAGCTTTCTTT. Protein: CASTLPVSAEAFF.